The sequence of this T cell receptor beta chain was determined in a study of blood T cell repertoires in COVID-19. Background on the study: Acute and convalescent COVID-19 specimens originated in the United States, Italy and Spain. Nucleic acid was either cDNA or gDNA, and it came from T cells, B-cell-depleted T cells, or PBMCs.

Source study methods: Reference gene primer amplification yielded estimated nucleated cell counts. The method was immunoSEQ multiplex PCR; TCRdb's version includes in-frame clones alone and lacks a portion of them. For V, J and clone size, that table is used; D and trimming come from the DNA. This table holds 120,000 to 150,000 clones, 79% found once. The germline V gene encodes CDR1 MNHEY and CDR2 SVGAGI. The germline V and J ends were trimmed by 6 bases and 6 bases, with 18 bases remaining between them. The CDR3 runs 15 residues. The sequenced material came from peripheral blood. The origin of this receptor is a man aged 55-75 years with acute or convalescent COVID-19. The chain links TRBV6-5 to TRBJ2-1; TRBD2 is a possible D gene (6 bases). The CDR3 loop reads CASSNPTSWSNEQFF. CDR3 nucleotide sequence: TGTGCCAGCAGCAATCCGACTAGTTGGAGCAATGAGCAGTTCTTC.